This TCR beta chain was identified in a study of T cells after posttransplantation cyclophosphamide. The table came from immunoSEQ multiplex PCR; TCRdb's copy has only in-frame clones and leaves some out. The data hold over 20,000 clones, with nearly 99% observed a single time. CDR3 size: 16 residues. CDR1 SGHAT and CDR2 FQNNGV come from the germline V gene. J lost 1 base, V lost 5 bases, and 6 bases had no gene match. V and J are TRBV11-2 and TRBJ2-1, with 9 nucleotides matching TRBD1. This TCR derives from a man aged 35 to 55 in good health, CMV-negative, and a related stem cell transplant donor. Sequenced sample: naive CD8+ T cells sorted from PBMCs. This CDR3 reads CASSPWDRESYNEQFF. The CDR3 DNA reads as TGTGCCAGCAGCCCGTGGGACAGGGAGTCCTACAATGAGCAGTTCTTC.